What follows is one TCR beta chain and its context. This table comes from immunoSEQ multiplex PCR, and its TCRdb copy is limited to in-frame clones, with some not included. The sample shows hundreds of thousands of clones, over 75% of them seen only once. This record belongs to a study of shared T cell receptors in the human thymus. This CDR3 has 13 amino acids. The germline CDR1 and CDR2 sequences are SGHRS and YFSETQ. The V segment lost 3 bases and the J segment 4 bases; nucleotides outside the gene matches: 2. These data were also reused for a study on human thymus T cells. From that paper: Donation was from healthy Finnish infants who were having corrective surgery that addressed congenital heart defects. Resected material from corrective heart surgery provided the thymus tissue analysed. Biased V and J segment usage appeared in thymus and peripheral blood.

The sequence was obtained from a girl younger than two with a congenital heart defect. The chain links TRBV5-1 to TRBJ1-1; 8 positions agree with TRBD1. Sequenced sample: thymocytes. The CDR3 sequence: CASSWDRSTEAFF. DNA for the CDR3: TGCGCCAGCAGCTGGGACAGGAGCACTGAAGCTTTCTTT.